This TCR beta chain was recovered during a study of cytomegalovirus exposure and HLA in healthy donors. This clone was picked up one time. Antigen: not known. The CDR3 totals 15 residues. Per the germline V gene, CDR1 is MDHEN and CDR2 is SYDVKM. V lost 5 bases to trimming and J lost 2 bases, with 15 bases between them. Study findings and constraints: High sensitivity and specificity were reportedly achieved when the classifier diagnosed cytomegalovirus status.

The donors were part of the validation cohort, which consisted of about 120 subjects and was separate from the first cohort of several hundred subjects. Sequenced by immunoSEQ multiplex PCR; TCRdb stores in-frame clones only, minus some. The sample shows 70,000 to 90,000 clones, 85% of them seen only once. The origin of this receptor is a young man in good health and CMV-seronegative. The specimen was PBMCs. V gene TRBV28 combines with J gene TRBJ2-5; the D gene is possibly TRBD1 (6 bases). DNA for the CDR3: TGTGCCAGCAGTCACCGACGGGACACACAAGAGACCCAGTACTTC. It is translated as CASSHRRDTQETQYF.